These 27 T cell receptor beta chains came from one sample sequenced in a study of blood T cell repertoires in COVID-19. The repertoire was sequenced with immunoSEQ multiplex PCR; TCRdb's copy has only in-frame clones and lacks some. The sample contains approximately 97,000 clones, almost 85% of which appear only once. Sequenced: peripheral blood. These TCRs come from a man aged 40-50 years with active or convalescent COVID-19.

V gene TRBV5-6 combines with J gene TRBJ1-2; possible D gene TRBD1, 5 bases. Trimming took off 3 bases at V and 0 bases at J, with 12 bases between the two ends. Germline-derived CDR1 and CDR2 are SGHDT and YYEEEE. The CDR3 consists of 15 residues. The CDR3 nucleotides read TGTGCCAGCAGCTGGGGGGTTTTCGCTAACTATGGCTACACCTTC. Residues: CASSWGVFANYGYTF.

The chain carries TRBV4-1 and TRBJ2-3; TRBD2 is a possible D gene (7 bases). The V and J ends lost 0 bases and 2 bases respectively, with 12 bases between them. Germline V gene lookup returns CDR1 MGHRA and CDR2 YSYEKL. CDR3 size: 16 residues. Here the CDR3 reads CASSQDLGGPTDTQYF. The DNA for the CDR3 is TGCGCCAGCAGCCAAGATCTGGGGGGGCCCACAGATACGCAGTATTTT.

The gene calls are TRBV28 and TRBJ2-7; a possible D gene is TRBD1 (5 bases). V gave up 10 bases and J gave up 2 bases, with 24 bases separating them. The germline V gene has CDR1 MDHEN and CDR2 SYDVKM. CDR3 length: 16 residues. As DNA, the CDR3 is TGTGCCACCCTCCCGGGTGGGGCAGGACACACCTACGAGCAGTACTTC. Encoded protein: CATLPGGAGHTYEQYF.

V and J are TRBV4-3 and TRBJ1-1; TRBD1 matches 7 bases. With 4 bases clipped from V and 4 bases from J, the junction kept 6 bases outside the gene matches. CDR1 LGHNA and CDR2 YSLEER come from the germline V gene. The CDR3 runs 14 residues. CDR3 nucleotides: TGCGCCAGCAGCCGTTTGGGACAGTCCACTGAAGCTTTCTTT. This encodes CASSRLGQSTEAFF.

The chain links TRBV5-1 to TRBJ1-2, with 11 nucleotides matching TRBD1. Trimming removed 2 bases from V and 4 bases from J; junction bases left unmatched: 7. Germline CDR1 and CDR2: SGHRS and YFSETQ. The CDR3 contains 16 residues. As DNA, the CDR3 is TGCGCCAGCAGCTTCCTAGGGACAGGGGGTCGCTATGGCTACACCTTC. Protein product: CASSFLGTGGRYGYTF.

The gene calls are TRBV24-1 and TRBJ2-1, with D possibly matching TRBD1 (7 bases). Germline CDR1 is KGHDR and CDR2 is SFDVKD. The CDR3 length is 15 residues. V was trimmed by 0 bases and J by 8 bases, leaving 13 bases between them. This CDR3 is CATSDLYSGGHEQFF. The CDR3 DNA reads TGTGCCACCAGTGATTTGTATTCAGGGGGGCATGAGCAGTTCTTC.

V is TRBV30 and J is TRBJ1-1, with TRBD1 identical over 7 bases. V gave up 0 bases and J gave up 8 bases; unmatched junction bases: 6. The CDR3 runs to 13 residues. Germline lookup yields CDR1 GTSNPN and CDR2 SVGIG (reference sequence). CDR3 loop: CAWSVGNRGEAFF. CDR3 coding DNA: TGTGCCTGGAGTGTCGGGAACAGGGGAGAAGCTTTCTTT.

The chain joins TRBV27 to TRBJ2-1, with D unresolved. The germline V gene has CDR1 MNHEY and CDR2 SMNVEV (reference sequence). The CDR3 spans 15 residues. The ends were cut back, 7 bases at V and 0 bases at J, with 13 bases in the middle. CDR3 DNA sequence: TGTGCCAGCAACCCAGACGGGTACTCCTACAATGAGCAGTTCTTC. This gives the protein CASNPDGYSYNEQFF.

This clone was counted a single time. The chain is built from TRBV2 and TRBJ1-2, with D unresolved. CDR3 length: 13 amino acids. Germline V gives CDR1 SNHLY, CDR2 FYNNEI. V was cut by 7 bases and J by 4 bases, with 13 bases left in between. CDR3 sequence (DNA): TGTGCCAGCACTGGAGGCGGACCCTATGGCTACACCTTC. Residues: CASTGGGPYGYTF. Full variable domain (rest looked up from reference TRBV2 and TRBJ1-2): EPEVTQTPSHQVTQMGQEVILRCVPISNHLYFYWYRQILGQKVEFLVSFYNNEISEKSEIFDDQFSVERPDGSNFTLKIRSTKLEDSAMYFCASTGGGPYGYTFGSGTRLTVV.

The chain recombines TRBV11-1 with TRBJ2-2; 11 positions agree with TRBD2. This CDR3 is 16 amino acids long. Per the germline V gene, CDR1 is SGHAT and CDR2 is FQDESV (reference sequence). The trim removed 6 bases at V and 6 bases at J, leaving 9 bases unmatched. CDR3 in amino acids: CASRFSGGDAPGELFF. CDR3 nucleotide sequence: TGTGCCAGCAGGTTTAGCGGGGGGGACGCCCCCGGGGAGCTGTTTTTT.

This chain joins TRBV12-3 or TRBV12-4 and TRBJ1-3; D is unclear. The CDR3 extends over 12 amino acids. V was pared by 5 bases and J by 7 bases, with 9 bases between. The CDR3 sequence is CASSRGWNTIYF. Here the CDR3 DNA reads TGTGCCAGCAGTCGAGGGTGGAACACCATATATTTT.

This clone was recorded once. The chain uses TRBV7-9 and TRBJ1-2; D perhaps matches TRBD1 (5 bases). The CDR3 runs to 14 residues. The ends were cut back, 5 bases at V and 4 bases at J, with 14 bases in the middle. Germline CDR1 and CDR2: SEHNR and FQNEAQ (reference sequence). The CDR3: CASSRGGGAYGYTF. The CDR3 DNA sequence: TGTGCCAGCAGCCGTGGAGGCGGGGCCTATGGCTACACCTTC.

This chain connects TRBV6-5 to TRBJ2-3; TRBD1 aligns across 9 bases. CDR3 length: 14 residues. Trimming cost V 7 bases and J 4 bases; bases outside gene matches: 6. Germline CDR1 is MNHEY and CDR2 is SVGAGI. The DNA for the CDR3 is TGTGCCAGCAAACCGGGACAGGGCTCAGATACGCAGTATTTT. Amino acid sequence: CASKPGQGSDTQYF.

This chain uses TRBV6-5 with TRBJ1-2, with 7 positions matching TRBD1. Germline CDR1 MNHEY, CDR2 SVGAGI. V was clipped by 6 bases and J by 3 bases; unmatched bases: 10. The CDR3 is 15 amino acids. The CDR3 spells CASRGGFRDYYGYTF. The CDR3, as DNA: TGTGCCAGCAGAGGGGGCTTCAGGGACTACTATGGCTACACCTTC.

The gene calls are TRBV2 and TRBJ2-1; D unresolved. V dropped 6 bases and J dropped 7 bases, with 10 bases sitting between them. Germline V gene data show CDR1 as SNHLY and CDR2 as FYNNEI. The CDR3 is made up of 12 amino acids. CDR3 loop: CASRRLVNEQFF. The CDR3 coding sequence is TGTGCCAGCAGGCGACTTGTTAATGAGCAGTTCTTC.

At least ten counts were recorded for this clone. The chain couples TRBV11-2 to TRBJ2-1; the D gene is possibly TRBD1 (5 bases). In germline, CDR1 is SGHAT, CDR2 FQNNGV. This CDR3 region has 13 residues. V was pared by 6 bases and J by 10 bases, with 16 bases between. The DNA for the CDR3 is TGTGCCAGCAGTATAAACAGGCTGCAGGAGCAGTTCTTC. As protein: CASSINRLQEQFF.

This clone was observed a handful of times. The rearrangement links TRBV6-2 or TRBV6-3 to TRBJ1-2, with a possible D match to TRBD1 (6 bases). Trimming left V 5 bases short and J 7 bases short, with 20 bases between. Looked up from germline, CDR1 is MNHEY and CDR2 is SVGEGT. There are 15 residues in the CDR3. The CDR3 loop reads CASSTRDRSLGGYTF. CDR3 in DNA: TGTGCCAGCAGTACTCGCGACAGGAGTCTGGGTGGCTACACCTTC.

The rearrangement uses TRBV6-2 or TRBV6-3 and TRBJ1-2; 7 positions match TRBD1. In germline, CDR1 is MNHEY, CDR2 SVGEGT. The CDR3 sequence is 14 residues long. The V gene end was trimmed by 6 bases and the J gene end by 7 bases; junction bases not matched to a gene: 11. CDR3 sequence: CASSSTYRGAGYTF. The DNA of the CDR3 is TGTGCCAGCAGCTCCACATACAGGGGAGCTGGCTACACCTTC.

The CDR3 region is CASSTRTSGGGSTDTQYF. CDR3 DNA sequence: TGTGCCAGCAGCACCAGGACTAGCGGGGGGGGTAGTACAGATACGCAGTATTTT. V is TRBV7-2 and J is TRBJ2-3; 15 nucleotides line up with TRBD2. V gave up 5 bases and J gave up 3 bases; unmatched junction bases: 9. The CDR3 is made up of 18 amino acids. Germline V gene lookup returns CDR1 SGHTA and CDR2 FQGNSA. Complete variable domain (other parts from reference TRBV7-2 and TRBJ2-3): GAGVSQSPSNKVTEKGKDVELRCDPISGHTALYWYRQSLGQGLEFLIYFQGNSAPDKSGLPSDRFSAERTGGSVSTLTIQRTQQEDSAVYLCASSTRTSGGGSTDTQYFGPGTRLTVL.

V is TRBV19 and J is TRBJ2-5; 7 bases fit TRBD2. Germline-derived CDR1 and CDR2 are LNHDA and SQIVND (reference sequence). V dropped 3 bases and J dropped 2; count of bases not matched to a gene: 6. The CDR3 is made up of 15 amino acids. The CDR3, as DNA: TGTGCCAGTAGTATCGGCCGGGGGGATCAAGAGACCCAGTACTTC. Translated, it gives CASSIGRGDQETQYF.

The V call is TRBV5-1, the J call TRBJ2-1; 10 nucleotides align to TRBD1. Per germline, CDR1 SGHRS and CDR2 YFSETQ. Trimming at V came to 3 bases and at J to 7 bases, leaving 7 bases not matched to a gene. The CDR3 has 15 residues. CDR3 bases: TGCGCCAGCAGCTCGACAGGGGGCGCGGGGAATGAGCAGTTCTTC. Its translation is CASSSTGGAGNEQFF.

This rearrangement joins TRBV27 to TRBJ1-2; 10 nucleotides agree with TRBD1. The CDR3 runs to 15 residues. With V trimmed by 0 bases and J by 5 bases, 3 bases remained unmatched. Germline lookup yields CDR1 MNHEY and CDR2 SMNVEV (reference sequence). CDR3 protein: CASSLSTGGDYGYTF. The CDR3 nucleotides read TGTGCCAGCAGTTTATCGACAGGGGGCGATTATGGCTACACCTTC.

V is TRBV4-3 and J is TRBJ2-3; 9 bases are a match to TRBD2. The CDR3 runs 16 residues. The trim removed 2 bases at V and 1 base at J, leaving 4 bases unmatched. Per the germline V gene, CDR1 is LGHNA and CDR2 is YSLEER. CDR3 nucleotide sequence: TGCGCCAGCAGCCAACAGCGGGGGGTGGGCACAGATACGCAGTATTTT. Translation gives CASSQQRGVGTDTQYF.

This chain connects TRBV11-2 to TRBJ2-1; 9 bases line up with TRBD2. The germline V gene encodes CDR1 SGHAT and CDR2 FQNNGV. The junction had 17 bases not matched to a gene; V was cut back by 5 bases and J by 6 bases. The CDR3 sequence is 18 residues long. The CDR3 region has the DNA TGTGCCAGCAGCGATCCCGCGGGTGGGCTAGCGGGGCTCAATGAGCAGTTCTTC. It yields the protein CASSDPAGGLAGLNEQFF.

The V call is TRBV6-2 or TRBV6-3, the J call TRBJ1-1; D may be TRBD1 (6 bases). This CDR3 is 14 amino acids long. With 7 bases removed from V and 5 bases from J, the gap between germline ends came to 17 bases. Germline assignment: CDR1 MNHEY and CDR2 SVGEGT. The CDR3 loop is CASNPGGPVTEAFF. The CDR3 nucleotides are TGTGCCAGCAACCCGGGGGGGCCGGTTACTGAAGCTTTCTTT.

V is TRBV5-6 and J is TRBJ2-6, with a weak D call TRBD1 (5 bases). Germline CDR1 is SGHDT and CDR2 is YYEEEE. The CDR3 totals 15 residues. V lost 1 base and J 4 bases, leaving 9 bases between the germline ends. The CDR3 sequence is CASSLRTTGANVLTF. CDR3 nucleotides: TGTGCCAGCAGCTTGAGGACAACCGGGGCCAACGTCCTGACTTTC.

J is TRBJ2-7 and V is TRBV18; perhaps TRBD1 as D (6 bases). Trimming removed 4 bases at V and 0 bases at J, with 10 bases between. Germline CDR1 is KGHSH and CDR2 is LQKENI. This CDR3 region has 14 residues. CDR3 sequence: CASSLQQGSYEQYF. CDR3 bases: TGTGCCAGCTCACTACAACAGGGCTCCTACGAGCAGTACTTC.